What follows are 3 T cell receptor beta chains derived from one specimen sequenced in a study of spatial heterogeneity in lung cancer. MiXCR was run by TCRdb on the 5' RACE reads, yielding one entry per CDR3 protein. The data show about 8,100 distinct CDR3 sequences, 9.5% to 15% seen once. These receptors lack a known antigen. Stated time point: sample taken at primary tumor resection. Whole-study results and caveats: In tumors, expanded intratumoral alpha and beta TCR counts tracked mutation counts.

This specimen consisted of lung tumor tissue, obtained at surgery. These receptors were taken from a male donor with early-stage non-small cell lung cancer.

This clonotype appeared a few times. J is TRBJ2-3 and V is TRBV24-1, with 8 bases identical to TRBD2. The CDR3 sequence is 15 residues long. Germline CDR1 reads KGHDR; CDR2 reads SFDVKD. Losses at the gene ends were 4 bases for V and 3 bases for J; bases not matched to a gene: 5. The CDR3 sequence: CATSETSERTDTQYF. Written as DNA, the CDR3 is TGTGCCACCAGTGAGACTAGCGAGCGGACAGATACGCAGTATTTT.

This clonotype has just a few counts. The chain uses TRBV6-5 and TRBJ2-7; D is undetermined. The germline V gene encodes CDR1 MNHEY and CDR2 SVGAGI. Deletions cut 0 bases from V and 9 bases from J, with 12 bases between. The CDR3 runs 13 residues. The CDR3 is CASSYSRSSSQYF. The CDR3 region has the DNA TGTGCCAGCAGTTACTCTCGGAGTAGTTCGCAGTACTTC.

This clonotype came up many times. The rearrangement joins TRBV20-1 to TRBJ1-4; D ambiguous. V dropped 2 bases and J dropped 8 bases, with 3 bases sitting between them. The CDR3 loop spans 10 amino acids. Germline loops: CDR1 DFQATT, CDR2 SNEGSKA (reference sequence). The CDR3, as DNA: TGCAGTGCTAGAAGCGAAAAACTGTTTTTT. Its protein is CSARSEKLFF.